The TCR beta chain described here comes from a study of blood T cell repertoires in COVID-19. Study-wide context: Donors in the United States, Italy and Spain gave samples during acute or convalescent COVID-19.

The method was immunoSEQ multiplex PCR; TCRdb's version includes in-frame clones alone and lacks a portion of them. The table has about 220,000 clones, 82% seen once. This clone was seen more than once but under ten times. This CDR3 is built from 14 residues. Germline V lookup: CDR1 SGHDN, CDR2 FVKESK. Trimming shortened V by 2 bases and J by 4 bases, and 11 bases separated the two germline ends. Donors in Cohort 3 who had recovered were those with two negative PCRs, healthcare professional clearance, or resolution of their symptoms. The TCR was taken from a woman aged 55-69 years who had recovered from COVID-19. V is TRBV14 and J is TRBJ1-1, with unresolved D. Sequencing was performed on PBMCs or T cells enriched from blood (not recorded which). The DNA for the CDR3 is TGTGCCAGCAGCCAAAGTACGGGGAGCACTGAAGCTTTCTTT. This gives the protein CASSQSTGSTEAFF.